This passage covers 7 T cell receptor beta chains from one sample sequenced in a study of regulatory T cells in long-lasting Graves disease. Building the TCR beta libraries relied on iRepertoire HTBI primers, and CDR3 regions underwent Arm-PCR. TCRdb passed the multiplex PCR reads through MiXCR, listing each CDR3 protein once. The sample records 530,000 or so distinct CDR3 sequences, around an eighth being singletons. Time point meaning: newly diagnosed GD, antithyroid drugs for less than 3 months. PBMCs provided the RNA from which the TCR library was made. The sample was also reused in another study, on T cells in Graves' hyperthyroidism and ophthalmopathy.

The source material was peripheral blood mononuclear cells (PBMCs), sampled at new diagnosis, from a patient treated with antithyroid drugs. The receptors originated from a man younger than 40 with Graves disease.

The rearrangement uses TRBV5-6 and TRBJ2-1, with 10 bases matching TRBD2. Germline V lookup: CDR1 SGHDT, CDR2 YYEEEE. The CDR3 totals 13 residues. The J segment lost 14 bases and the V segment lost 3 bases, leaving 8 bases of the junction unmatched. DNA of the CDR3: TGTGCCAGCAGCTCGCAATTAGCGGGAGGTGAGTTCTTC. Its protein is CASSSQLAGGEFF.

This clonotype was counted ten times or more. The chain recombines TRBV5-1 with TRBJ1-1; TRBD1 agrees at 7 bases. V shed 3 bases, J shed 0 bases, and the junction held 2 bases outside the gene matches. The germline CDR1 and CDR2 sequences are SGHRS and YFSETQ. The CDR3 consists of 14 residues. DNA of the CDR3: TGCGCCAGCAGCTGGACAGGTTTGAACACTGAAGCTTTCTTT. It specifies CASSWTGLNTEAFF. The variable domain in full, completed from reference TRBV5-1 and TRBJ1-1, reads KAGVTQTPRYLIKTRGQQVTLSCSPISGHRSVSWYQQTPGQGLQFLFEYFSETQRNKGNFPGRFSGRQFSNSRSEMNVSTLELGDSALYLCASSWTGLNTEAFFGQGTRLTVV.

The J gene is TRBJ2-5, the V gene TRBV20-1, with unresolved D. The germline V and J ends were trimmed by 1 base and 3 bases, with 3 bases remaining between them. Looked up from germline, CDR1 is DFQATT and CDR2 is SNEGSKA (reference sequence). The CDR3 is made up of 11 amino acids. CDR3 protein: CSARAEETQYF. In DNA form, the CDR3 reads TGCAGTGCTAGAGCAGAAGAGACCCAGTACTTC.

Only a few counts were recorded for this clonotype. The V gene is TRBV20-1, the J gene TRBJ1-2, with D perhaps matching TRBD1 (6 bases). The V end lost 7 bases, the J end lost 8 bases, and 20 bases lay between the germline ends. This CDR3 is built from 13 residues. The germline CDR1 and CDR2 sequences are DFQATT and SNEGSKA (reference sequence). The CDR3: CSVTGTPKGGYTF. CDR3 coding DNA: TGCAGTGTCACGGGGACACCCAAGGGGGGCTACACCTTC.

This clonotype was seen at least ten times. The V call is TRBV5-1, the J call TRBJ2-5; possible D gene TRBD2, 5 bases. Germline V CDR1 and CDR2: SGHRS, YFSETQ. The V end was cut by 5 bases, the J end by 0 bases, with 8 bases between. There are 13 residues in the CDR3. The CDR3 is CASRWENQETQYF. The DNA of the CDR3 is TGCGCCAGCAGGTGGGAGAACCAAGAGACCCAGTACTTC.

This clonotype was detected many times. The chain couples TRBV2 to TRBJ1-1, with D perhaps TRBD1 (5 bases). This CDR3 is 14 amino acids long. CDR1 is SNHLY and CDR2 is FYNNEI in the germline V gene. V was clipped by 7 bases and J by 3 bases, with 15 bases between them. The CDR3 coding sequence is TGTGCCAGCAATATCGGGGCAATGGACACTGAAGCTTTCTTT. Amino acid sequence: CASNIGAMDTEAFF.

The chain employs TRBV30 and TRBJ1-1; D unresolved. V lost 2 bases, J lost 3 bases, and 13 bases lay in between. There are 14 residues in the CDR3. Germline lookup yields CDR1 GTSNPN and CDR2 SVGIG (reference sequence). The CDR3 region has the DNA TGTGCCTGGAGTTGGCGGGATAGGGACACTGAAGCTTTCTTT. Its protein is CAWSWRDRDTEAFF.